This TCR beta chain was recovered during a study of T cell repertoires in cytomegalovirus infection. Study as a whole: CMV infection and matching HLA type were both indicated by public TCR beta signatures.

This clonotype was observed a handful of times. Antigen unknown. Study-wide points: Dominating the ex vivo response were HLA-C-restricted CMV-specific TCR beta clonotypes. Cumulated frequencies of public TCR beta families served to identify carriers of CMV plus the relevant HLA.

CDR1 is SQVTM and CDR2 is ANQGSEA in the germline V gene. V shed 0 bases and J shed 1 base, with 19 bases lying between them. The CDR3 totals 18 residues. TCRdb ran MiXCR on the reads and lists one entry per CDR3 protein. The sample records fewer than 1,000,000 distinct CDR3 sequences, around 32% being singletons. This specimen was cultured CD8+ T cells from PBMCs, taken from culture after CMV antigen stimulation. The chain recombines TRBV29-1 with TRBJ2-1; a possible D gene is TRBD2 (5 bases). This TCR was sampled from a human donor in good health (CMV status not recorded). Some clones in this sample may be carry-over from other donors' samples. CDR3 region: CSVEDRKRAVESYNEQFF. The CDR3 DNA sequence: TGCAGCGTTGAAGATCGAAAGAGGGCAGTTGAATCCTACAATGAGCAGTTCTTC.